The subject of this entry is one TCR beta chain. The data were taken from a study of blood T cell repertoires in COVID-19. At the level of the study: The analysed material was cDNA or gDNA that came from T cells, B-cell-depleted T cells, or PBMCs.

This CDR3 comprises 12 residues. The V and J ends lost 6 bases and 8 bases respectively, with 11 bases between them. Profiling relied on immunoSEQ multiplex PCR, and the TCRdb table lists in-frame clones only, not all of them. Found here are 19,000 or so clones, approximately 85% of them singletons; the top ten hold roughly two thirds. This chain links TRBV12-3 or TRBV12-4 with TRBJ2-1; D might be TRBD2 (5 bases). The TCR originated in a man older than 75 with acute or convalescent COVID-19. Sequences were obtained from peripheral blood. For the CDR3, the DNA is TGTGCCAGCAGGTCCACTAGTGATGAGCAGTTCTTC. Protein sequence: CASRSTSDEQFF.